Listed below are T cell receptor beta chains from one sample, sequenced in a study of human T cells and chemical hapten exposure. TCRdb fed the 5' RACE reads into MiXCR, producing one record per CDR3 protein. The table has approximately 140,000 distinct CDR3 sequences, about 4% seen once; the top ten hold about 1.3%. All receptors derive from a female donor in good health. Each CDR3 is given with its conserved first and last residue. Fields, in order: V gene, J gene, clone size, D gene, CDR3 DNA, CDR3 protein. The D gene is left open where the match is weak. Only some rows state a clone size, as once, few, many or a class for expanded clones.

>TRBV7-2|TRBJ1-6|many|-
TGTGCCAGCAGCTTAGCGTTCCACAGATCCTCCTATAATTCACCCCTCCACTTT
CASSLAFHRSSYNSPLHF
>TRBV7-9|TRBJ2-6|many|-
TGTGCCAGCAGCCCCAGACAGTTCTCTGGGGCCAACGTCCTGACTTTC
CASSPRQFSGANVLTF
>TRBV20-1|TRBJ2-7|many|-
TGCAGTGCTAACAAAGACACGACTTACGAGCAGTACTTC
CSANKDTTYEQYF
>TRBV28|TRBJ2-7|few|-
TGTGCCAGCAGTTTCCCCAACGTCGCGGGCTACGAGCAGTACTTC
CASSFPNVAGYEQYF
>TRBV27|TRBJ2-7|many|TRBD1
TGTGCCAGCAGCACGACAGGGGTCGGGCAGTACTTC
CASSTTGVGQYF
>TRBV21-1|TRBJ2-7|many|-
TGTGCCAGCAGCAATTCTAACCCCCGTTACGAGCAGTACTTC
CASSNSNPRYEQYF
>TRBV15|TRBJ2-5|many|TRBD2
TGTGCCACCAGCACCCGACTAGCGGTTGGGGAGACCCAGTACTTC
CATSTRLAVGETQYF
>TRBV11-3|TRBJ2-1|many|TRBD1
TGTGCCAGCAGCGAAAGGACAGGGGGCAAAAATGAGCAGTTCTTC
CASSERTGGKNEQFF
>TRBV20-1|TRBJ2-3|many|-
TGCAGTGCTAACGATCCCCAGGCAGATACGCAGTATTTT
CSANDPQADTQYF
>TRBV12-3/TRBV12-4|TRBJ2-1|-|-
TGTGCCAGCAGTTTCCCTCTAAGGAATGAGCAGTTCTTC
CASSFPLRNEQFF
>TRBV13|TRBJ2-7|many|-
TGTGCCAGCAGCGTCCGACAGGTGCCCTCCTACGAGCAGTACTTC
CASSVRQVPSYEQYF
>TRBV10-3|TRBJ2-1|-|-
TGTGCCATCAGTGAGCGTACAGGTTCCTACAATGAGCAGTTCTTC
CAISERTGSYNEQFF
>TRBV29-1|TRBJ2-3|few|-
TGCAGCGTTGAAAGCCAGGTTGGGTTGGATACGCAGTATTTT
CSVESQVGLDTQYF
>TRBV7-3|TRBJ1-3|many|-
TGTGCCAGCAGCTTACGGGGGGCGCAAGGAAACACCATATATTTT
CASSLRGAQGNTIYF
>TRBV20-1|TRBJ1-4|many|-
TGCAGTGCTAGTTATTGGGAAAAACTGTTTTTT
CSASYWEKLFF
>TRBV9|TRBJ1-2|many|TRBD1
TGTGCCAGCAGCCATCAGGGACAGGGGGGCCCAAACTATGGCTACACCTTC
CASSHQGQGGPNYGYTF
>TRBV30|TRBJ2-3|many|-
TGTGCCTGGAGTGTACGACGAGCGAATACGCAGTATTTT
CAWSVRRANTQYF
>TRBV19|TRBJ1-4|many|TRBD1
TGTGCCAGCCGGGACAGGGACACTAATGAAAAACTGTTTTTT
CASRDRDTNEKLFF
>TRBV28|TRBJ2-3|many|-
TGTGCCAGTCAAAACTCGGGGGATACGCAGTATTTT
CASQNSGDTQYF
>TRBV27|TRBJ2-3|many|-
TGTGCCAGCAGCCACAGGGCCCAATGGGGCACAGATACGCAGTATTTT
CASSHRAQWGTDTQYF
>TRBV5-1|TRBJ1-5|many|-
TGTGCCAGCAGCTTCGGTGGGAATCAGCCCCAGCATTTT
CASSFGGNQPQHF
>TRBV12-3/TRBV12-4|TRBJ2-7|-|-
TGTGCCAGCAGTTTCGGGACACGTGAGGGATACGAGCAGTACTTC
CASSFGTREGYEQYF
>TRBV24-1|TRBJ2-2|many|-
TGTGCCACCGCTCGACAGACAAACACCGGGGAGCTGTTTTTT
CATARQTNTGELFF
>TRBV5-1|TRBJ2-1|few|-
TGCGCCAGCAGCTTGGGAAGCGGTGAGCAGTTCTTC
CASSLGSGEQFF
>TRBV7-9|TRBJ2-3|many|-
TGTGCCAGCAGCCGTCCATGGGATACGCAGTATTTT
CASSRPWDTQYF
>TRBV4-3|TRBJ2-7|many|-
TGCGCCAGCAGCCAAGATCAGGTTTCAGTAAGCTCCTACGAGCAGTACTTC
CASSQDQVSVSSYEQYF
>TRBV9|TRBJ2-7|many|TRBD2
TGTGCCAGCAGCGTAGCCGGGACTAGCGGGGGACCCTCCTACGAGCAGTACTTC
CASSVAGTSGGPSYEQYF
>TRBV27|TRBJ2-7|-|-
TGTGCCAGCAGACCCGTCCGGGGGCCCACCTACGAGCAGTACTTC
CASRPVRGPTYEQYF
>TRBV29-1|TRBJ2-7|many|TRBD2
TGCAGCGTTGATAGCGGGGTCGGCGAGCAGTACTTC
CSVDSGVGEQYF
>TRBV10-3|TRBJ2-2|many|TRBD1
TGTGCCATCAACGGGGTTAAAGGATCCGGGACAGGGACCACCGGGGAGCTGTTTTTT
CAINGVKGSGTGTTGELFF
>TRBV7-6|TRBJ2-7|-|-
TGTGCCAGCAGCCTTCCTGGAGCCTCCTACGAGCAGTACTTC
CASSLPGASYEQYF
>TRBV12-3/TRBV12-4|TRBJ2-3|many|TRBD2
TGTGCCAGCAGCCCCACCGGGACTAGCGGGGGGGGCGAGACAGATACGCAGTATTTT
CASSPTGTSGGGETDTQYF
>TRBV12-3/TRBV12-4|TRBJ2-1|many|-
TGTGCCAGCAGTTTATACGAGGTAAACCTAGGGAATGAGCAGTTCTTC
CASSLYEVNLGNEQFF
>TRBV3-1|TRBJ2-4|many|TRBD2
TGTGCCAGCAGCCCCCACCTAGGACTAGCGGGGGGGCTTAGAAACATTCAGTACTTC
CASSPHLGLAGGLRNIQYF
>TRBV6-2/TRBV6-3|TRBJ1-2|-|-
TGTGCCAGCAGTTTCCCGGGAAGTGGCTACACCTTC
CASSFPGSGYTF
>TRBV3-1|TRBJ2-1|many|-
TGTGCCAGCAGCCAAGGCCCGGGGAATGAGCAGTTCTTC
CASSQGPGNEQFF
>TRBV6-1|TRBJ2-3|-|-
TGTGCCAGCAGGGAGTCCCGCACCGATACGCAGTATTTT
CASRESRTDTQYF
>TRBV5-6|TRBJ1-1|many|-
TGTGCCAGCAGCTTGTTACTGAACACTGAAGCTTTCTTT
CASSLLLNTEAFF
>TRBV6-6|TRBJ1-1|many|TRBD1
TGTGCCAGCAGTTACCGAGGGGGCTTGGGCACTGAAGCTTTCTTT
CASSYRGGLGTEAFF
>TRBV9|TRBJ2-3|many|-
TGTGCCAGCAGCGTAGGTCTTCGGGGAGACACAGATACGCAGTATTTT
CASSVGLRGDTDTQYF
>TRBV30|TRBJ1-1|many|-
TGTGCCTGGAGACGAAGGGGCGGTGGCACTGAAGCTTTCTTT
CAWRRRGGGTEAFF
>TRBV19|TRBJ1-4|many|-
TGTGCCAGTAGTGCGGACACCTTTGGGGAAAAACTGTTTTTT
CASSADTFGEKLFF
>TRBV7-6|TRBJ1-6|many|-
TGTGCCAGCAGCGCAGTTCCTAGGACAGCCACTATACTGACACCCCTCCACTTT
CASSAVPRTATILTPLHF
>TRBV5-1|TRBJ1-1|many|-
TGCGCCAGCAGTTCAGAAAGAATGAACACTGAAGCTTTCTTT
CASSSERMNTEAFF
>TRBV7-7|TRBJ2-7|many|-
TGTGCCAGCAGCATGTACTCAGGGCACGAGCAGTACTTC
CASSMYSGHEQYF
>TRBV2|TRBJ2-2|many|-
TGTGCCAGCAGTGCCGGAATAACCGGGGAGCTGTTTTTT
CASSAGITGELFF
>TRBV7-8|TRBJ1-1|many|-
TGTGCCAGCAGCTTAGGCCCCACTGAAGCTTTCTTT
CASSLGPTEAFF
>TRBV10-3|TRBJ1-5|-|-
TGTGCCATCAGTGAGGGGCCAGGTAGGAATCAGCCCCAGCATTTT
CAISEGPGRNQPQHF
>TRBV29-1|TRBJ1-1|many|-
TGCAGCGTTGTTAGGAACGCTGAAGCTTTCTTT
CSVVRNAEAFF